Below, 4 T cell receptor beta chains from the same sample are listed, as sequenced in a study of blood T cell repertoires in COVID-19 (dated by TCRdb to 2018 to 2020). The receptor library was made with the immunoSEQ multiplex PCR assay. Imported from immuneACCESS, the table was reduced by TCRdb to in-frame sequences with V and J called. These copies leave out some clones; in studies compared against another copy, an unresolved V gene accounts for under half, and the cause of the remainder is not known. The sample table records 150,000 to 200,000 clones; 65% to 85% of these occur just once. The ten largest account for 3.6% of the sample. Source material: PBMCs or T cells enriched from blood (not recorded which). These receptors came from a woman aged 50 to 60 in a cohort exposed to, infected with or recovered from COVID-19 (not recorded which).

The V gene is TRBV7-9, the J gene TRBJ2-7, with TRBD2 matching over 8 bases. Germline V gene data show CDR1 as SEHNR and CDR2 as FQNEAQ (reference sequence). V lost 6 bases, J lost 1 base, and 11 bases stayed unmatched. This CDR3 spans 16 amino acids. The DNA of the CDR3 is TGTGCCAGCAGTCAAAGCGTACTAGCGGAGTCCTACGAGCAGTACTTC. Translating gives CASSQSVLAESYEQYF.

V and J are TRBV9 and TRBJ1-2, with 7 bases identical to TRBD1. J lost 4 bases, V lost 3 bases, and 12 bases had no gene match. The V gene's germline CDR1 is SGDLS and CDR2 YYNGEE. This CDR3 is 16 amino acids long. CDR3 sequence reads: CASSARRDSRLYGYTF. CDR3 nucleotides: TGTGCCAGCAGCGCCCGACGGGACAGCCGACTCTATGGCTACACCTTC.

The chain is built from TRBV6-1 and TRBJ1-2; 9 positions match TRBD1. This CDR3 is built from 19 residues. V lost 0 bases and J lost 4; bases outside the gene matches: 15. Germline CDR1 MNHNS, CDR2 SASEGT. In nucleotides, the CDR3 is TGTGCCAGCAGTGAAGCGGGACAGGGTGCCCTAATAACCGGCTATGGCTACACCTTC. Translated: CASSEAGQGALITGYGYTF.

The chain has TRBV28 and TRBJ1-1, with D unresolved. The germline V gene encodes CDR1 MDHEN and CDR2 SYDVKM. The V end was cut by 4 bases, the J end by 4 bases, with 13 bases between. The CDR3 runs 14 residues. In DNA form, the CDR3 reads TGTGCCAGCAGTTCCCCTCCAGAGGGCACTGAAGCTTTCTTT. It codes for CASSSPPEGTEAFF.